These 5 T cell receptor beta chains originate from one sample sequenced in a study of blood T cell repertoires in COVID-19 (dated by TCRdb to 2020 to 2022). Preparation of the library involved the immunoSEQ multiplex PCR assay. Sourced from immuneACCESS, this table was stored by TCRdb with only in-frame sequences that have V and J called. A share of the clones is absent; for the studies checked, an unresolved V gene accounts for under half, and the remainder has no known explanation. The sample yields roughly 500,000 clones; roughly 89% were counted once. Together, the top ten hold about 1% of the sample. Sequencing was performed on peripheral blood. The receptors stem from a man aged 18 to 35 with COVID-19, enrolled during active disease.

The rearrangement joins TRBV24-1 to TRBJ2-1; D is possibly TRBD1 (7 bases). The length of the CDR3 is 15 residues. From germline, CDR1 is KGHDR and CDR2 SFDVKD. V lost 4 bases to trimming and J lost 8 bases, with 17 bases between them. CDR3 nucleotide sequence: TGTGCCACCAGTGAGGAGGGTCAGGGGGGCGATGAGCAGTTCTTC. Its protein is CATSEEGQGGDEQFF.

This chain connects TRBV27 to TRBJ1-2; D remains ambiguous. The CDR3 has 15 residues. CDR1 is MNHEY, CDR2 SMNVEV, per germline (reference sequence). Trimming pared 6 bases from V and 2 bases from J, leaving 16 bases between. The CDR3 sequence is CASRSAGGLNYGYTF. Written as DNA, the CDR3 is TGTGCCAGCAGATCAGCCGGCGGGCTGAACTATGGCTACACCTTC.

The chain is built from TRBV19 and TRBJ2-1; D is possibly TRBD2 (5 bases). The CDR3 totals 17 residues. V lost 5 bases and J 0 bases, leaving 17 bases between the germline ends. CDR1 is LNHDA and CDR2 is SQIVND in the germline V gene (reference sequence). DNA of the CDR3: TGTGCCAGTAGTTCCCCGGGGAAGACAAGCTCCTACAATGAGCAGTTCTTC. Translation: CASSSPGKTSSYNEQFF.

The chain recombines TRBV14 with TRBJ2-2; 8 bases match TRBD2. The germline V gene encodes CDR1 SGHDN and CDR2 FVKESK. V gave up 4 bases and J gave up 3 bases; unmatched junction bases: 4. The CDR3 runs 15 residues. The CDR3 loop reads CASSPKAGDTGELFF. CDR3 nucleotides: TGTGCCAGCAGCCCCAAAGCGGGGGACACCGGGGAGCTGTTTTTT.

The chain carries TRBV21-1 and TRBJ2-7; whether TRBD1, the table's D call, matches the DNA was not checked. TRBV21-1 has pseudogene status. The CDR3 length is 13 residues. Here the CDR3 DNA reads TGTGCCCGGATAAGGGAAGGGGGCGGAGAGCAGTACTTC. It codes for CARIREGGGEQYF.